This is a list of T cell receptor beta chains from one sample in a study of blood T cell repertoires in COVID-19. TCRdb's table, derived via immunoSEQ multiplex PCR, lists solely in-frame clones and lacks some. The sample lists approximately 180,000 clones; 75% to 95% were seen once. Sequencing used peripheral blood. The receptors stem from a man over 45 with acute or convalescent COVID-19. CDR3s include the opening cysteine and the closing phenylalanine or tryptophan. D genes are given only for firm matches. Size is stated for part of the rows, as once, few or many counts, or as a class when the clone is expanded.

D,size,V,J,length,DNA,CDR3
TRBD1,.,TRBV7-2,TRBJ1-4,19,TGTGCCAGCAGCTTAGCGTTGCGGGGGACAGGTGCAACTAATGAAAAACTGTTTTTT,CASSLALRGTGATNEKLFF
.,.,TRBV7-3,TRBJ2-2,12,TGTGCCAGCAGCTTTACATCCGGGGAGCTGTTTTTT,CASSFTSGELFF
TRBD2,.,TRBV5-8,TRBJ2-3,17,TGTGCCAGCAGCTTGCAGCTAGCGGGAGGATACACAGATACGCAGTATTTT,CASSLQLAGGYTDTQYF
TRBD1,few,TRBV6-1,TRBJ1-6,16,TGTGCCAGCAGTGGTTCCTGGACAGGGGGATATTCACCCCTCCACTTT,CASSGSWTGGYSPLHF
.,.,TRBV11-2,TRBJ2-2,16,TGTGCCAGCAGCAACTTTCGAGGCCCGAACACCGGGGAGCTGTTTTTT,CASSNFRGPNTGELFF
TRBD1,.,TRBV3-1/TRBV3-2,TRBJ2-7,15,TGTGCCAGCAGCCGGATGACAGGGGCCTCCTACGAGCAGTACTTC,CASSRMTGASYEQYF
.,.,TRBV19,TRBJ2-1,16,TGTGCCAGTAGTATAGTGCGGGCCTTCCCCTCGAATGAGCAGTTCTTC,CASSIVRAFPSNEQFF
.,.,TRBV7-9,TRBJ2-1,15,TGTGCCAGCAGCCCTAAGGGGGGGCTGAACAATGAGCAGTTCTTC,CASSPKGGLNNEQFF
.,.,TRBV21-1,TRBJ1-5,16,TGTGCCAGCAGCAAAGGGGGGGACAGGGGAAATCAGCCCCAGCATTTT,CASSKGGDRGNQPQHF
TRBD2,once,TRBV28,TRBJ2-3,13,TGTGCCAGCATTGCGGGGGTCCCGGATACGCAGTATTTT,CASIAGVPDTQYF
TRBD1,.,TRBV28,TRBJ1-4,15,TGTGCCAGCAGTTCCCGACAGGGGGCGGGCGAAAAACTGTTTTTT,CASSSRQGAGEKLFF
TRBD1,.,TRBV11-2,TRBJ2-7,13,TGTGCCAGCAGCTTTTGGACAGGGGACGAGCAGTACTTC,CASSFWTGDEQYF
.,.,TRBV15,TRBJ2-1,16,TGTGCCACCAGCAGAGGTTCGGGTGGAGGTTTGGATGAGCAGTTCTTC,CATSRGSGGGLDEQFF
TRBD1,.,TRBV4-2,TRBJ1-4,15,TGTGCCAGCAGCCAGTGGGAGGACAGGGGAGAAAAACTGTTTTTT,CASSQWEDRGEKLFF
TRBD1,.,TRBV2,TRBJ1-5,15,TGTGCCAGCAGTGGGGACAGGGTAGGCAATCAGCCCCAGCATTTT,CASSGDRVGNQPQHF
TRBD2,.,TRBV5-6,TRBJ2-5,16,TGTGCCAGCAGCCCAGCTAGCGGGTTGGATAAAGAGACCCAGTACTTC,CASSPASGLDKETQYF
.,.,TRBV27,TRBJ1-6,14,TGTGCCAGCAGTTTGGGCCAGGTCGGTTCACCCCTCCACTTT,CASSLGQVGSPLHF
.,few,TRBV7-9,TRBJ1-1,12,TGTGCCAGCAGCTTCGGGAACACTGAAGCTTTATTT,CASSFGNTEALF
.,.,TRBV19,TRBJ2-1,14,TGTGCCAGTACCCGAGCTTCACCGTACAATGAGCAGTTCTTC,CASTRASPYNEQFF
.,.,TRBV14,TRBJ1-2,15,TGTGCCAGCAGCCGGAGTTCACCTATGGCGGTGCCCGACACCTTC,CASSRSSPMAVPDTF
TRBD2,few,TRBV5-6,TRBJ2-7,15,TGTGCCAGCAGCTTTTTTCTAGCGGGAGTGGACGAGCAGTACTTC,CASSFFLAGVDEQYF
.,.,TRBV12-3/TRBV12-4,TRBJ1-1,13,TGTGCCAGCAGTAAGGGGGTAGACACTGAAGCTTTCTTT,CASSKGVDTEAFF
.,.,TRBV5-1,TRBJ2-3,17,TGCGCCAGCAGCCCACCCCCGCGAGGGGGGGGCACAGATACGCAGTATTTT,CASSPPPRGGGTDTQYF
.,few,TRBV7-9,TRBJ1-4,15,TGTGCCAGCAGCTTAAGGTTCAGGGATTATGAAAAACTGTTTTTT,CASSLRFRDYEKLFF
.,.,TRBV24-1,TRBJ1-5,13,TGTGCCACCAGCGGACAGCCTAATCAGCCCCAGCATTTT,CATSGQPNQPQHF
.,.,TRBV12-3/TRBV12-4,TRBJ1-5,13,TGTGCCAGCAGGGACAGCCACGATCAGCCCCAGCATTTT,CASRDSHDQPQHF
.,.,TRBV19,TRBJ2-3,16,TGTGCCAGTAGTCTCCCTGGCGGGTCTAACGAGGATACGCAGTATTTT,CASSLPGGSNEDTQYF
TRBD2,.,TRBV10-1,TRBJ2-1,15,TGCGCCAGCAGTGACCACAAACTAGCGGCGAATGAGCAGTTCTTC,CASSDHKLAANEQFF
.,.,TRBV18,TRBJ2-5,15,TGTGCCAGCTCGCCCGCGGGACTCGCGGGTGAGACCCAGTACTTC,CASSPAGLAGETQYF
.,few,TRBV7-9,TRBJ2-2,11,TGTGCCAGCACCACCAGCGGGGAGCTGTTTTTT,CASTTSGELFF
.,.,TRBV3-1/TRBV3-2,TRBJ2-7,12,TGTGCCAGCAGCCAAGATTCGCGCGAGCAGTACTTC,CASSQDSREQYF
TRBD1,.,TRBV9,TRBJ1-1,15,TGTGCCAGCAGCGTTGGCTCGACAGGGGGCCCTGAAGCTTTCTTT,CASSVGSTGGPEAFF
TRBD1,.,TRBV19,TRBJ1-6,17,TGTGCCAGTAGTGAGGGGGCGAAGCTTATATCCTCTTCACCCCTCCACTTT,CASSEGAKLISSSPLHF
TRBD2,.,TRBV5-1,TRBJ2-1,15,TGCGCCAGCAGCTTGGCTGGGACTAACCACAATGAGCAGTTCTTC,CASSLAGTNHNEQFF
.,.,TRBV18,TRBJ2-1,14,TGTGCCAGCTCAGCTATCGGAGGTTACAATGAGCAGTTCTTC,CASSAIGGYNEQFF
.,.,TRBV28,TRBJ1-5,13,TGTGCCAGCAGACTACCCCCAACCCAGCCCCAGCATTTT,CASRLPPTQPQHF
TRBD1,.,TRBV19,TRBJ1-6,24,TGTGCCAGTAGTACTCCAGGGACAGGGGGACGACATTTCTGGGCAGAAAAATATAATTCACCCCTCCACTTT,CASSTPGTGGRHFWAEKYNSPLHF
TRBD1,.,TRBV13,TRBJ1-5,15,TGTGCCAGCAGCAGCCGGGACAGGGGGGATCGGCCCCAGCATTTT,CASSSRDRGDRPQHF
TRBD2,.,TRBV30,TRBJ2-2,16,TGTGCCTGGAGGAAGACCCGACTAGCTGGGACCGGGGAGCTGTTTTTT,CAWRKTRLAGTGELFF
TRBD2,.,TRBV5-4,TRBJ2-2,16,TGTGCCAGCAGCTCGGGGCTAGCGGGACCCACCGGGGAGCTGTTTTTT,CASSSGLAGPTGELFF
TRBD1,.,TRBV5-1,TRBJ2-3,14,TGCGCCAGCAGCCGTCAGACAGGGTTGGATACGCAGTATTTT,CASSRQTGLDTQYF
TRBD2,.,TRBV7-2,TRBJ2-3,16,TGTGCCAGCAGCTTAGGGACTAGCGGGGGCACAGATACGCAGTATTTT,CASSLGTSGGTDTQYF
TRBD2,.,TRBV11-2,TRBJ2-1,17,TGTGCCAGCAGCTCCCGGGAGGGGGGCCCAACCTACAATGAGCAGTTCTTC,CASSSREGGPTYNEQFF
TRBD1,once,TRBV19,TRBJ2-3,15,TGTGCCAGTAGTAACGCGGGACAGGGCTCGGATACGCAGTATTTT,CASSNAGQGSDTQYF
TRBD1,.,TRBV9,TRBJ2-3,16,TGTGCCAGCAGCGTAGGGACAGGGGGGAAAACAGATACGCAGTATTTT,CASSVGTGGKTDTQYF
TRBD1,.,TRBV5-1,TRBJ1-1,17,TGCGCCAGCAGCTTTGGGACAGGGGGACTCATGAACACTGAAGCTTTCTTT,CASSFGTGGLMNTEAFF
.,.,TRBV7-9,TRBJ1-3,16,TGTGCCAGCAGCTCGCTCGGCGGGTTTCCTGGAAACACCATATATTTT,CASSSLGGFPGNTIYF
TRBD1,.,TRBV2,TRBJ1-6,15,TGTGCCAGCAGGGCCGCGGGACAGACAAATTCACCCCTCCACTTT,CASRAAGQTNSPLHF
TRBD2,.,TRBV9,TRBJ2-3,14,TGTGCCAGCAGTACAGCGGGGGGAACAGATACGCAGTATTTT,CASSTAGGTDTQYF